This T cell receptor beta chain was sequenced in a study of OX40 agonist ivuxolimab in advanced cancers. Turning to the study itself: Three individuals attained partial responses, comprising one hepatocellular carcinoma case and two cutaneous melanoma cases.

The CDR3 length is 15 residues. Looked up from germline, CDR1 is SGDLS and CDR2 is YYNGEE. With 4 bases removed from V and 10 bases from J, the gap between germline ends came to 21 bases. Autoimmune disease history or systemic immunosuppression led to patient exclusion. Sequencing used immunoSEQ multiplex PCR; TCRdb keeps in-frame clones, though not all of them. The table shows about 73,000 clones, with just over 85% occurring only once. Study conclusions and caveats: Some nonresponders also had low normalized T-cell clonal expansion.

Remarks on this clone: What it binds is unknown.

Sample: CD4+ or CD8+ T cells sorted from blood, taken in a trial of the OX40 agonist ivuxolimab. The chain joins TRBV9 to TRBJ2-1, with unresolved D. This TCR was recovered from an adult with an advanced solid tumor such as melanoma, head and neck, liver or kidney cancer. The CDR3 DNA reads as TGTGCCAGCAGCCCTGTAGGAGTACCGCGCGACGAGCAGTTCTTC. This encodes CASSPVGVPRDEQFF. Filled out from reference TRBV9 and TRBJ2-1, the complete variable domain reads DSGVTQTPKHLITATGQRVTLRCSPRSGDLSVYWYQQSLDQGLQFLIQYYNGEERAKGNILERFSAQQFPDLHSELNLSSLELGDSALYFCASSPVGVPRDEQFFGPGTRLTVL.